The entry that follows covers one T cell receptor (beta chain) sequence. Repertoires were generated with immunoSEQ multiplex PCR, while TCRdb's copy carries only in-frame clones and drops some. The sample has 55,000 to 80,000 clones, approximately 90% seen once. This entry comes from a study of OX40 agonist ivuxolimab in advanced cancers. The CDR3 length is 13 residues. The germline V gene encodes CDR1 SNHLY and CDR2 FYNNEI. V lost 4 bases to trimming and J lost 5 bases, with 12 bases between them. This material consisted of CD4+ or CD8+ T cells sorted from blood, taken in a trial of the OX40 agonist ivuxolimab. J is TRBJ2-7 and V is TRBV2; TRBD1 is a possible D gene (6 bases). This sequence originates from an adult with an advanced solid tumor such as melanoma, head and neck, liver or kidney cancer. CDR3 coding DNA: TGTGCCAGCAGTGCCTCAGGGGTCCACGAGCAGTACTTC. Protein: CASSASGVHEQYF.